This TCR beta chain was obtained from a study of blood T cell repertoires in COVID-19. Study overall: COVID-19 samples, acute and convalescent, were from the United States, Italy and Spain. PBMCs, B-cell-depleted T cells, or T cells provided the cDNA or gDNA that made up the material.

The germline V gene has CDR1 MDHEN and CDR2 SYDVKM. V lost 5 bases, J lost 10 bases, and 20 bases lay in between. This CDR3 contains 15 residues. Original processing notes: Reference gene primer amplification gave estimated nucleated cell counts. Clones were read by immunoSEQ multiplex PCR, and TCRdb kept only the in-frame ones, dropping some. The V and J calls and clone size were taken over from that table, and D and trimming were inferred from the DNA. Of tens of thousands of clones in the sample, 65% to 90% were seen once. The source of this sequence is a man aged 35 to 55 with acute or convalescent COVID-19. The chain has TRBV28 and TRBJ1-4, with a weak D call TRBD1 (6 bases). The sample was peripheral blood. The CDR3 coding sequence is TGTGCCAGCAGTGATAGGGGCGGACAGTACGGAAAACTGTTTTTT. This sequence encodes CASSDRGGQYGKLFF.